A single sample gave rise to the 2 T cell receptor beta chains below, sequenced in a study of cytotoxic CD8 clonotypes in ibrutinib-treated CLL. The data were produced by immunoSEQ multiplex PCR, yet TCRdb's version contains in-frame clones alone and is incomplete. Among some 350,000 clones listed, about 64% were seen once. The material was PBMCs, obtained after 36 months of ibrutinib treatment. The receptors come from a human donor with chronic lymphocytic leukemia.

In this sample, this clone turned up once. The same CDR3 can be traced to other DNA sequences in this sample. The CDR3: CASSLVPGGQPQHF. As DNA, the CDR3 is TGTGCCAGCAGCTTAGTTCCAGGAGGACAGCCCCAGCATTTT. The chain recombines TRBV7-6 with TRBJ1-5; D remains unclear. Germline V CDR1 and CDR2: SGHVS, FNYEAQ. With 1 base removed from V and 7 bases from J, the gap between germline ends came to 11 bases. CDR3 length equals 14 residues.

The chain carries TRBV29-1 and TRBJ1-2; TRBD1 might be the D (5 bases). V was trimmed by 4 bases and J by 3 bases, leaving 15 bases between them. This CDR3 spans 14 amino acids. Germline CDR1 is SQVTM and CDR2 is ANQGSEA. The CDR3 protein is CSVGVGDRDYGYTF. CDR3 DNA: TGCAGCGTTGGGGTAGGGGATCGCGACTATGGCTACACCTTC.